What follows describes a single TCR beta chain. Clones were read by immunoSEQ multiplex PCR, and TCRdb kept only the in-frame ones, dropping some. This table has 320,000 or so clones, 75% to 90% appearing once. The data stem from a study of blood T cell repertoires in COVID-19. The ends were cut back, 10 bases at V and 8 bases at J, with 17 bases in the middle. Germline V lookup: CDR1 MDHEN, CDR2 SYDVKM. This CDR3 spans 12 amino acids. The V gene is TRBV28, the J gene TRBJ1-2, with a weak D call TRBD1 (6 bases). Sequencing was performed on PBMCs or T cells enriched from blood (not recorded which). The source is a man aged 25-40 years who had recovered from COVID-19. The CDR3 spells CAITGFGEGYTF. In nucleotides, the CDR3 is TGTGCCATAACAGGGTTTGGTGAGGGCTACACCTTC.